This is a list of T cell receptor beta chains from one sample in a study of shared clonotypes between healthy human individuals. Using immunoSEQ multiplex PCR, the repertoire was profiled, and TCRdb retains in-frame clones only, with some absent. Of approximately 2.5 million clones in the sample, approximately 92% were seen once. Source material: naive CD4+ T cells sorted from blood. The receptor source for this set is a man aged 18 to 35 in good health. The CDR3 runs from the conserved cysteine through the conserved F or W. D genes are given only for firm matches.

v_gene: TRBV4-1; d_gene: TRBD2; j_gene: TRBJ2-7; CDR3nt: TGCGCCAGCAGCCAAGAAGGCGATGGGCTAGCGGGGAGATTCCTCCAGTACTTC; CDR3aa: CASSQEGDGLAGRFLQYF
v_gene: TRBV18; d_gene: TRBD1; j_gene: TRBJ1-6; CDR3nt: TGTGCCAGCTCACCGACAGGGGGCAGGTCACCCCTCCACTTT; CDR3aa: CASSPTGGRSPLHF
v_gene: TRBV19; d_gene: TRBD1; j_gene: TRBJ1-1; CDR3nt: TGTGCCAGTACTCAGGGGGCTGAGGACACTGAAGCTTTCTTT; CDR3aa: CASTQGAEDTEAFF
v_gene: TRBV10-2; d_gene: -; j_gene: TRBJ1-1; CDR3nt: TGCGCCAGCAGTGAGGCCCTTAAGACGAGAGCTTTCTTT; CDR3aa: CASSEALKTRAFF
v_gene: TRBV11-2; d_gene: TRBD2; j_gene: TRBJ2-1; CDR3nt: TGTGCCAGCAGCCCCCGTACTAGCGGGAGGTTAAAAGGCAATGAGCAGTTCTTC; CDR3aa: CASSPRTSGRLKGNEQFF
v_gene: TRBV5-1; d_gene: -; j_gene: TRBJ1-5; CDR3nt: TGCGCCAGCAGCTTGGGCGGGCCCAAACAGCCCCAGCATTTT; CDR3aa: CASSLGGPKQPQHF
v_gene: TRBV7-9; d_gene: TRBD1; j_gene: TRBJ1-4; CDR3nt: TGTGCCAGCAGCCCGCGGGACAGTAATGAAAAACTGTTTTTT; CDR3aa: CASSPRDSNEKLFF
v_gene: TRBV30; d_gene: -; j_gene: TRBJ1-4; CDR3nt: TGTGCCTGGAGTGTACAAGGGGCTAATGAAAAACTGTTTTTT; CDR3aa: CAWSVQGANEKLFF
v_gene: TRBV2; d_gene: -; j_gene: TRBJ1-5; CDR3nt: TGTGCCAGCAGGATTCAATGGGATCAGCCCCAGCATTTT; CDR3aa: CASRIQWDQPQHF
v_gene: TRBV11-2; d_gene: -; j_gene: TRBJ1-2; CDR3nt: TGTGCCAGCAGCTTACTACAGGGAACTGATGGCTACACCTTC; CDR3aa: CASSLLQGTDGYTF
v_gene: TRBV5-6; d_gene: TRBD2; j_gene: TRBJ2-3; CDR3nt: TGTGCCAGCAGCTTGGTGTCTAGCGGGCCCAGCACAGATACGCAGTATTTT; CDR3aa: CASSLVSSGPSTDTQYF
v_gene: TRBV28; d_gene: TRBD2; j_gene: TRBJ2-5; CDR3nt: TGTGCCAGCAACGGCGGGGGGGCCGGGACCCAGTACTTC; CDR3aa: CASNGGGAGTQYF
v_gene: TRBV6-5; d_gene: -; j_gene: TRBJ2-5; CDR3nt: TGTGCCAGCAGTAAACAGGGCCTAGGGCAAGAGACCCAGTACTTC; CDR3aa: CASSKQGLGQETQYF
v_gene: TRBV23-1; d_gene: -; j_gene: TRBJ1-2; CDR3nt: TGCGCCAGCAGTCAATTGGACAAAGCCAAGATATGCTACACCTTC; CDR3aa: CASSQLDKAKICYTF
v_gene: TRBV4-2; d_gene: TRBD2; j_gene: TRBJ2-3; CDR3nt: TGTGCCAGCAGCCAACTAGCGGGGCTTGCAGATACGCAGTATTTT; CDR3aa: CASSQLAGLADTQYF
v_gene: TRBV7-7; d_gene: -; j_gene: TRBJ2-5; CDR3nt: TGTGCTAGCAGCTTAGTGCCCCAAGAGACCCAGTACTTC; CDR3aa: CASSLVPQETQYF
v_gene: TRBV18; d_gene: -; j_gene: TRBJ2-3; CDR3nt: TGTGCCAGCTCACCACCGGTAGGGAGTAACACAGATACGCAGTATTTT; CDR3aa: CASSPPVGSNTDTQYF
v_gene: TRBV2; d_gene: TRBD1; j_gene: TRBJ1-5; CDR3nt: TGTGCCAGCAGTTTCGACAGGGGGTTGGAGCCCCAGCATTTT; CDR3aa: CASSFDRGLEPQHF
v_gene: TRBV18; d_gene: -; j_gene: TRBJ1-2; CDR3nt: TGTGCCAGCTCACCTTTGACAGACTATGGCTACACCTTC; CDR3aa: CASSPLTDYGYTF